These T cell receptor beta chains were read from a single sample in a study of blood T cell repertoires in COVID-19. Sequencing was performed with immunoSEQ multiplex PCR; in TCRdb, only in-frame clones are kept and a portion is missing. Among under 200,000 clones listed, approximately 84% were seen once. Input material: PBMCs or T cells enriched from blood (not recorded which). These receptors were taken from a middle-aged woman with acute COVID-19. The CDR3 runs from the conserved cysteine through the conserved F or W. A D gene is named only where the DNA matches it firmly. Clone size appears in some rows only: once, few, many, or a class for an expanded clone.

>TRBJ1-2|TRBV6-4|-|-
CASSAGRAGGGYTF
TGTGCCAGCAGTGCCGGGAGGGCAGGAGGTGGCTACACCTTC
>TRBJ2-7|TRBV27|TRBD2|-
CASSRLAGVEQYF
TGTGCCAGCAGCCGTCTAGCGGGAGTCGAGCAGTACTTC
>TRBJ1-2|TRBV11-1|-|once
CASSLGDFYGYTF
TGTGCCAGCAGCTTAGGGGACTTTTATGGCTACACCTTC
>TRBJ2-1|TRBV4-1|TRBD1|-
CASSQDATAGGLNEQFF
TGCGCCAGCAGCCAAGATGCAACGGCAGGGGGTTTGAATGAGCAGTTCTTC
>TRBJ2-3|TRBV11-2|-|-
CASSVGEGPGAVADTQYF
TGTGCCAGCAGCGTAGGGGAGGGTCCGGGGGCAGTGGCAGATACGCAGTATTTT
>TRBJ1-6|TRBV7-3|-|-
CASSSRGGAASPLHF
TGTGCCAGCAGCTCTCGGGGGGGCGCAGCTTCACCCCTCCACTTT
>TRBJ2-2|TRBV7-2|TRBD2|-
CASSLVAGVELFF
TGTGCCAGCAGCTTAGTGGCGGGGGTCGAGCTGTTTTTT
>TRBJ2-3|TRBV11-2|TRBD1|-
CASSQDRGVDTQYF
TGTGCCAGCAGCCAGGACAGGGGGGTAGATACGCAGTATTTT
>TRBJ1-2|TRBV18|-|-
CASSPLDSYGYTF
TGTGCCAGCTCACCCTTGGACAGCTATGGCTACACCTTC
>TRBJ2-2|TRBV3-1/TRBV3-2|TRBD2|-
CASSRQGLAGGPAGELFF
TGTGCCAGCAGCCGCCAGGGACTAGCGGGAGGGCCAGCCGGGGAGCTGTTTTTT
>TRBJ1-2|TRBV29-1|TRBD1|few
CSGGLGTGDWAGGYTF
TGCAGCGGTGGCCTCGGGACAGGGGATTGGGCGGGTGGCTACACCTTC
>TRBJ2-3|TRBV10-1|TRBD2|-
CASSESRLAGVTDTQYF
TGCGCCAGCAGTGAGTCCAGGCTAGCGGGAGTGACCGATACGCAGTATTTT
>TRBJ2-3|TRBV11-3|TRBD2|-
CASRDWTSGRDTQYF
TGTGCCAGCAGGGATTGGACTAGCGGGAGAGATACGCAGTATTTT
>TRBJ2-1|TRBV7-9|TRBD2|few
CASSLRLAGAYNEQFF
TGTGCCAGCAGCTTACGGCTAGCGGGAGCCTACAATGAGCAGTTCTTC
>TRBJ2-3|TRBV30|TRBD2|-
CAYTTSGRGDTQYF
TGTGCCTACACAACTAGCGGGAGAGGAGATACGCAGTATTTT
>TRBJ1-3|TRBV10-3|-|-
CAISERSSGNTIYF
TGTGCCATCAGTGAGCGGAGCTCTGGAAACACCATATATTTT
>TRBJ1-1|TRBV9|-|-
CASSDGKETEAFF
TGTGCCAGCAGCGACGGTAAAGAAACTGAAGCTTTCTTT
>TRBJ1-1|TRBV7-8|-|-
CASSNREWNTEAFF
TGTGCCAGCAGCAACCGGGAGTGGAACACTGAAGCTTTCTTT
>TRBJ2-3|TRBV18|-|-
CASSSARGTWTDTQYF
TGTGCCAGCTCAAGTGCCCGGGGGACGTGGACAGATACGCAGTATTTT
>TRBJ2-3|TRBV5-1|-|-
CASSPGLITDTQYF
TGCGCCAGCAGCCCCGGACTGATCACAGATACGCAGTATTTT
>TRBJ2-1|TRBV9|TRBD2|-
CASSVTGTSGREGEQFF
TGTGCCAGCAGCGTAACCGGGACTAGCGGGAGAGAGGGTGAGCAGTTCTTC
>TRBJ2-7|TRBV7-9|TRBD2|-
CASSLTLAGAEQYF
TGTGCCAGCAGCTTAACTCTAGCGGGAGCCGAGCAGTACTTC
>TRBJ1-2|TRBV4-2|-|-
CASSRSRGDGYGYTF
TGTGCCAGCAGCCGGTCTCGGGGGGACGGCTATGGCTACACCTTC
>TRBJ2-1|TRBV3-1/TRBV3-2|TRBD2|-
CASSPASGYNEQFF
TGTGCCAGCAGCCCCGCTAGCGGGTACAATGAGCAGTTCTTC
>TRBJ2-5|TRBV5-1|-|-
CASSLATSRKETQYF
TGCGCCAGCAGCTTGGCCACATCACGCAAAGAGACCCAGTACTTC
>TRBJ1-2|TRBV6-1|-|once
CASSEAMGLSYGYTF
TGTGCCAGCAGTGAAGCGATGGGGCTTAGCTATGGCTACACCTTC
>TRBJ2-2|TRBV3-1/TRBV3-2|TRBD2|-
CASRWTSGVPGELFF
TGTGCCAGCAGATGGACTAGCGGGGTACCCGGGGAGCTGTTTTTT
>TRBJ2-1|TRBV5-5|TRBD2|-
CASRTASGSSNEQFF
TGTGCCAGCAGGACGGCTAGCGGTTCTTCAAATGAGCAGTTCTTC
>TRBJ1-5|TRBV12-3/TRBV12-4|-|-
CASTGTNGPQHF
TGTGCCAGCACCGGGACAAATGGGCCCCAGCATTTT
>TRBJ1-3|TRBV3-1/TRBV3-2|-|-
CASSQGQAGNTIYF
TGTGCCAGCAGCCAAGGACAGGCTGGAAACACCATATATTTT
>TRBJ1-1|TRBV5-4|-|-
CASSLVSDTEAFF
TGTGCCAGCAGCTTGGTTTCCGACACTGAAGCTTTCTTT
>TRBJ2-2|TRBV5-1|TRBD1|once
CASSLGQGAVETGELFF
TGCGCCAGCAGCTTGGGGCAGGGGGCCGTTGAGACCGGGGAGCTGTTTTTT
>TRBJ2-2|TRBV5-1|-|-
CASSLWAENTGELFF
TGCGCCAGCAGCTTGTGGGCAGAGAACACCGGGGAGCTGTTTTTT
>TRBJ1-4|TRBV25-1|-|-
CASRRTAVEKLFF
TGTGCCAGCAGGAGGACAGCCGTGGAAAAACTGTTTTTT
>TRBJ2-7|TRBV10-3|-|-
CAISERGHLTSYEQYF
TGTGCCATCAGTGAGCGGGGACACCTAACCTCCTACGAGCAGTACTTC
>TRBJ1-1|TRBV5-1|-|-
CASSRTENTEAFF
TGCGCCAGCAGCCGGACTGAGAACACTGAAGCTTTCTTT
>TRBJ2-3|TRBV30|TRBD2|-
CAWDTSVSTDTQYF
TGTGCCTGGGACACTAGCGTTAGCACAGATACGCAGTATTTT
>TRBJ2-3|TRBV12-3/TRBV12-4|TRBD2|-
CASSPGLDWPCF
TGTGCCAGCAGTCCCGGACTAGATTGGCCCTGTTTT
>TRBJ1-2|TRBV4-1|-|once
CASSQEVEGPNYGYTF
TGCGCCAGCAGCCAAGAGGTTGAGGGCCCAAACTATGGCTACACCTTC
>TRBJ2-5|TRBV11-3|-|-
CASSLNLTVLGFSGETQYF
TGTGCCAGCAGCTTAAATCTGACCGTCTTGGGCTTCTCGGGGGAGACCCAGTACTTC
>TRBJ2-5|TRBV6-5|-|-
CASSSYSQETQYF
TGTGCCAGCAGTTCATACAGTCAAGAGACCCAGTACTTC